These 12 T cell receptor beta chains came from one sample sequenced in a study of Japanese encephalitis immunity and Zika vaccine responses. Peptide pools at around 1 ug/mL each stimulated CFSE-labeled PBMCs over a roughly six-day culture. Proliferating CD4 T cells were sorted unfixed as live CD56-CD19-CD16-CD3+CD4+ CFSE-low cells. Via MiXCR, TCRdb re-called the 5' RACE reads, giving one row per CDR3 protein. The data hold about 210 distinct CDR3 sequences, with 3.8% observed a single time. The sample in question was antigen-activated CD4+ T cells from blood, cultured, obtained during a Zika inactivated vaccine study. The receptors here all came from an adult woman who received an inactivated Zika virus vaccine.

This clonotype is labeled as hyperexpanded. This chain uses TRBV5-1 with TRBJ2-1; D gene unclear. The CDR3 covers 13 residues. V was trimmed by 0 bases and J by 5 bases, leaving 6 bases between them. Germline V gene lookup returns CDR1 SGHRS and CDR2 YFSETQ. This CDR3 reads CASSLVTDNEQFF. The CDR3 coding sequence is TGCGCCAGCAGCTTGGTCACCGACAATGAGCAGTTCTTC.

This clonotype qualifies as medium-sized. The V gene is TRBV4-2, the J gene TRBJ2-1, with 7 bases that match TRBD1. The CDR3 consists of 16 residues. Trimming took 1 base from V and 2 from J; bases not matched to a gene: 5. In germline, CDR1 is LGHNA, CDR2 YNFKEQ. CDR3 DNA: TGTGCCAGCAGCCAAGCCGCAGGGGGACCCTACAATGAGCAGTTCTTC. It translates to CASSQAAGGPYNEQFF.

In its sample, this clonotype is large (0.1 to 1%). The chain recombines TRBV5-1 with TRBJ1-4; 9 bases agree with TRBD1. The CDR3 totals 15 residues. The germline V gene has CDR1 SGHRS and CDR2 YFSETQ. V gave up 1 base and J gave up 3 bases; unmatched junction bases: 1. Here the CDR3 reads CASSLTGGPNEKLFF. The CDR3 DNA reads TGCGCCAGCAGCTTGACAGGGGGCCCTAATGAAAAACTGTTTTTT.

This clonotype is classed as large. The V call is TRBV5-1, the J call TRBJ2-1; 7 bases match TRBD2. Germline CDR1 reads SGHRS; CDR2 reads YFSETQ. V trimming: 5 bases; J trimming: 6 bases; junction bases outside the gene matches: 11. The CDR3 is made up of 15 amino acids. The CDR3 DNA reads TGCGCCAGCAGTCTTGGAATGTTAGCGGGCAATGAGCAGTTCTTC. It codes for CASSLGMLAGNEQFF. Using reference TRBV5-1 and TRBJ2-1 for the parts outside the CDR3, the full variable domain is KAGVTQTPRYLIKTRGQQVTLSCSPISGHRSVSWYQQTPGQGLQFLFEYFSETQRNKGNFPGRFSGRQFSNSRSEMNVSTLELGDSALYLCASSLGMLAGNEQFFGPGTRLTVL.

This clonotype is medium-sized in the sample. The chain joins TRBV4-3 to TRBJ1-2; D not resolved. The CDR3 totals 13 residues. The V gene's germline CDR1 is LGHNA and CDR2 YSLEER. Trimming took 0 bases from V and 4 from J, leaving 6 bases between them. CDR3 in DNA: TGCGCCAGCAGCCAAGATTTAACCTATGGCTACACCTTC. Its protein is CASSQDLTYGYTF.

By share of the sample, this clonotype is medium-sized. This rearrangement joins TRBV5-1 to TRBJ2-3; 8 bases line up with TRBD2. Germline V gives CDR1 SGHRS, CDR2 YFSETQ. Unmatched junction bases numbered 5, after V lost 2 bases and J lost 6 bases. CDR3 size: 14 residues. CDR3 sequence reads: CASSFGLALDTQYF. The CDR3 DNA is TGCGCCAGCAGCTTCGGACTAGCATTGGATACGCAGTATTTT. Using reference TRBV5-1 and TRBJ2-3 for the parts outside the CDR3, the full variable domain is KAGVTQTPRYLIKTRGQQVTLSCSPISGHRSVSWYQQTPGQGLQFLFEYFSETQRNKGNFPGRFSGRQFSNSRSEMNVSTLELGDSALYLCASSFGLALDTQYFGPGTRLTVL.

By sample share, this clonotype is large. The chain links TRBV29-1 to TRBJ2-7, with D perhaps assigned TRBD1 or TRBD2 (5 bases each). The CDR3 loop spans 13 amino acids. Trimming removed 1 base from V and 4 bases from J, with 11 bases in between. The germline CDR1 and CDR2 sequences are SQVTM and ANQGSEA. Here the CDR3 DNA reads TGCAGCGTTGAAGTAAACGAGGGGTACGAGCAGTACTTC. It translates to CSVEVNEGYEQYF.

This clonotype is deemed large. The chain uses TRBV20-1 and TRBJ2-1; TRBD2 is a possible D gene (5 bases). The CDR3 is made up of 12 amino acids. From germline, CDR1 is DFQATT and CDR2 SNEGSKA (reference sequence). V lost 6 bases, J lost 8 bases, and 14 bases lay in between. The CDR3 loop reads CSAATSYHEQFF. CDR3 nucleotide sequence: TGCAGTGCAGCCACTAGTTACCATGAGCAGTTCTTC.

This clonotype was seen a few times. Because the CDR3 is missing its conserved closing phenylalanine or tryptophan, this is likely a read error. This chain connects TRBV12-3 or TRBV12-4 to TRBJ1-1; unclear D gene. CDR3 length: 11 residues. V lost 6 bases to trimming and J lost 11 bases, with 13 bases between them. The CDR3 spells CASSPQVEAFS. CDR3 nucleotide sequence: TGTGCCAGCAGCCCCCAGGTTGAGGCTTTCTCT.

This clonotype is large (0.1 to 1%) in the sample. V is TRBV10-3 and J is TRBJ1-1; no clear D gene. CDR1 and CDR2 (germline): ENHRY, SYGVKD. V was trimmed by 3 bases and J by 3 bases, leaving 5 bases between them. The CDR3 has 12 amino acids. In nucleotides, the CDR3 is TGTGCCATCAGTGATTTCGACACTGAAGCTTTCTTT. Amino acids: CAISDFDTEAFF.

This clonotype counts as hyperexpanded (1% or more). The rearrangement joins TRBV28 to TRBJ1-2; TRBD1 matches 7 bases. With V trimmed by 5 bases and J by 5 bases, 8 bases remained unmatched. This CDR3 comprises 14 residues. Germline V gene sequence: CDR1 MDHEN, CDR2 SYDVKM. The CDR3 reads CASSPDRVKYGYTF. The CDR3 nucleotides are TGTGCCAGCAGTCCTGACAGGGTGAAGTATGGCTACACCTTC.

This clonotype is a singleton in its sample. This chain joins TRBV14 and TRBJ2-3; D uncertain. V gave up 2 bases and J gave up 5 bases, with 20 bases separating them. CDR1 and CDR2 from the germline V gene are SGHDN and FVKESK. This CDR3 comprises 17 residues. The CDR3 loop is CASSQNSWSMRRDTQYF. The CDR3 DNA sequence: TGTGCCAGCAGCCAAAACTCCTGGAGCATGCGGAGAGATACGCAGTATTTT.